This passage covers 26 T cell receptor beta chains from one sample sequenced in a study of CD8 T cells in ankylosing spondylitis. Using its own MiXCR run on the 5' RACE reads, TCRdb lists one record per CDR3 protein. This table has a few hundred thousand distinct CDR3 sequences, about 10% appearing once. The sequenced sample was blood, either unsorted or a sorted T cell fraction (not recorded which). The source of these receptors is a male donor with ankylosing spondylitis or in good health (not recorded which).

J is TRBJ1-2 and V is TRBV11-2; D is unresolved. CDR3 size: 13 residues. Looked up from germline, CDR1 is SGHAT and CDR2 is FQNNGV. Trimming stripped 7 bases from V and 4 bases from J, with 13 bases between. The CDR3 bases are TGTGCCAGCAACAACGGCGGCGGCTATGGCTACACCTTC. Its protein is CASNNGGGYGYTF.

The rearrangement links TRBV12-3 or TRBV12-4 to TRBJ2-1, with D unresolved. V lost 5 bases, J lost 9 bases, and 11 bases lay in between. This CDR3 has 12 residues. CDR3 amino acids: CASSPTLGEQFF. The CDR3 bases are TGTGCCAGCAGTCCGACTTTGGGTGAGCAGTTCTTC.

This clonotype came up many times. CDR3: CATSDAGTGSYNEQFF. DNA of the CDR3: TGTGCCACCAGTGATGCCGGGACAGGGTCCTACAATGAGCAGTTCTTC. This chain joins TRBV24-1 and TRBJ2-1; TRBD1 matches 9 bases. V lost 3 bases to trimming and J lost 1 base; unmatched junction nucleotides: 3. The CDR3 covers 16 residues. The germline gives CDR1 KGHDR, CDR2 SFDVKD.

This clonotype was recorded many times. The CDR3 reads CASSTDVVTSENQETQYF. The CDR3, as DNA: TGTGCCAGCAGTACTGACGTGGTGACTAGCGAAAACCAAGAGACCCAGTACTTC. V and J are TRBV25-1 and TRBJ2-5, with 8 bases matching TRBD2. Trimming cost V 5 bases and J 0 bases; bases outside gene matches: 14. The CDR3 sequence is 18 residues long. Germline CDR1 is MGHDK and CDR2 is SYGVNS.

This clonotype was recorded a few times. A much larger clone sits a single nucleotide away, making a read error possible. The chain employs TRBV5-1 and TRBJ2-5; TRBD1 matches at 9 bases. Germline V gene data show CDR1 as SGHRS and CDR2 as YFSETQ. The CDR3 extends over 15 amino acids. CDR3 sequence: CGSSLVDRGQETQYF. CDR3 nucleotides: TGCGGCAGCAGCTTGGTTGACAGGGGGCAAGAGACCCAGTACTTC. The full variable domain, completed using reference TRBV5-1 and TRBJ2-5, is KAGVTQTPRYLIKTRGQQVTLSCSPISGHRSVSWYQQTPGQGLQFLFEYFSETQRNKGNFPGRFSGRQFSNSRSEMNVSTLELGDSALYLCGSSLVDRGQETQYFGPGTRLLVL.

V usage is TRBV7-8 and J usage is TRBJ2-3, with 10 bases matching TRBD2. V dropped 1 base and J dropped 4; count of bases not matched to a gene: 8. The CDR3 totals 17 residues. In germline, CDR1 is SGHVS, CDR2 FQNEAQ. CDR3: CASSLEGLARRPDTQYF. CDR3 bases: TGTGCCAGCAGCTTAGAGGGACTAGCGAGAAGGCCAGATACGCAGTATTTT.

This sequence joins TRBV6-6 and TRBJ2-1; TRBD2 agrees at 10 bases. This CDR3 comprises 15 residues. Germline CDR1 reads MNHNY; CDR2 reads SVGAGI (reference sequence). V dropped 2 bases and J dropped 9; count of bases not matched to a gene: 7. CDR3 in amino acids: CASSYVLAGSSEQFF. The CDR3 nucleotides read TGTGCCAGCAGTTACGTACTAGCGGGGTCATCTGAGCAGTTCTTC.

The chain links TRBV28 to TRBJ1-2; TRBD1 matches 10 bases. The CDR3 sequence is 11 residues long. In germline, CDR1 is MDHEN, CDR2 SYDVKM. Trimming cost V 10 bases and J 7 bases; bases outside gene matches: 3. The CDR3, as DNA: TGTGCCACACGGACAGGGGGTGGCTACACCTTC. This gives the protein CATRTGGGYTF.

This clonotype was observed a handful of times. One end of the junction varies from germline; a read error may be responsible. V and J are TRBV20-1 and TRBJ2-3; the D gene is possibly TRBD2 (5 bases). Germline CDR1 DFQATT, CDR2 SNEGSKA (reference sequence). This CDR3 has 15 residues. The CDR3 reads CSTSPPTVITDTQYF. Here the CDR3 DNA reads TGCAGTACTAGTCCCCCTACAGTGATCACGGATACGCAGTATTTT.

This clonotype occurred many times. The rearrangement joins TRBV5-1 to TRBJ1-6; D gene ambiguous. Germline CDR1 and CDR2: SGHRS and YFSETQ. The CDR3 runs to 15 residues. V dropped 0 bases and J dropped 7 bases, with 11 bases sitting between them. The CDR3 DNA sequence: TGCGCCAGCAGCTTGGACGGCCGTCTGAATTCACCCCTCCACTTT. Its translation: CASSLDGRLNSPLHF.

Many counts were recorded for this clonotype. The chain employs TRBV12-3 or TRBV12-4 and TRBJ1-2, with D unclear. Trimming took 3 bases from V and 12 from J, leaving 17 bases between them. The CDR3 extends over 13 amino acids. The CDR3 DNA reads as TGTGCCAGCAGTTTGGACGGTCTGGTCTCCGACACCTTC. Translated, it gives CASSLDGLVSDTF.

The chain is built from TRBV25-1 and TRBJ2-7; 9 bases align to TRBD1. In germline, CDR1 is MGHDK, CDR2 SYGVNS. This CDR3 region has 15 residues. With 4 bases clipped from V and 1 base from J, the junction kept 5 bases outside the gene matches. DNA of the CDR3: TGTGCCAGCAGTGGGACAGGGGCCCTTTCCTACGAGCAGTACTTC. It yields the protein CASSGTGALSYEQYF.

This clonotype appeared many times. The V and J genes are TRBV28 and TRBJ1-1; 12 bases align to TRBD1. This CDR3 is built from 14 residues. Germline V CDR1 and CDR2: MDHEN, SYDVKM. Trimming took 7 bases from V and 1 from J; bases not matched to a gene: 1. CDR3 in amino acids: CASKGQGANTEAFF. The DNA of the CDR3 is TGTGCCAGCAAGGGACAGGGGGCGAACACTGAAGCTTTCTTT.

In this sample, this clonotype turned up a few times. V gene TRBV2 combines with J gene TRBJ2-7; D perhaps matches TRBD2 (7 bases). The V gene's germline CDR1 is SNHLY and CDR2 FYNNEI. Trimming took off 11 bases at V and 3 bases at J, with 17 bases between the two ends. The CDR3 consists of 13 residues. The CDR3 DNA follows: TGTGCCTGCCGGGGGGCCGGAAACTACGAGCAGTACTTC. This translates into CACRGAGNYEQYF.

The CDR3 region is CSATRQEDQPQHF. The CDR3, as DNA: TGCAGTGCTACGAGACAGGAGGATCAGCCCCAGCATTTT. The chain links TRBV20-1 to TRBJ1-5, with a tentative D call TRBD1 (6 bases). The CDR3 consists of 13 residues. Germline values: CDR1 DFQATT, CDR2 SNEGSKA (reference sequence). Trimming removed 4 bases from V and 5 bases from J, with 12 bases in between.

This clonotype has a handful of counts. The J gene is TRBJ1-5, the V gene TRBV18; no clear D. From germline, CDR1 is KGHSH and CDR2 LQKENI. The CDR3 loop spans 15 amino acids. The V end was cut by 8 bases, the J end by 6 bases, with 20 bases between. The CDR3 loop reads CASTYEQAKSQPQHF. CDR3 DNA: TGTGCCAGCACCTACGAGCAGGCGAAGAGTCAGCCCCAGCATTTT.

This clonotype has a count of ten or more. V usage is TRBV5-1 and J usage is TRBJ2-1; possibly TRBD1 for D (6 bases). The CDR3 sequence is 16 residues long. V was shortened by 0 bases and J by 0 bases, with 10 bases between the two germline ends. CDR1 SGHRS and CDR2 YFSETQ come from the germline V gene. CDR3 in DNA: TGCGCCAGCAGCTTGGCCAGAGGGGGCTCCTACAATGAGCAGTTCTTC. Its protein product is CASSLARGGSYNEQFF.

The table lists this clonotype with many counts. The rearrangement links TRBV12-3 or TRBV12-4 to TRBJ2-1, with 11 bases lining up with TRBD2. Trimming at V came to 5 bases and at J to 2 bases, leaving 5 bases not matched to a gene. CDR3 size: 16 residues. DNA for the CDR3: TGTGCCAGCAGTCGCTCGACTAGCGGGACCTACAATGAGCAGTTCTTC. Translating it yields CASSRSTSGTYNEQFF.

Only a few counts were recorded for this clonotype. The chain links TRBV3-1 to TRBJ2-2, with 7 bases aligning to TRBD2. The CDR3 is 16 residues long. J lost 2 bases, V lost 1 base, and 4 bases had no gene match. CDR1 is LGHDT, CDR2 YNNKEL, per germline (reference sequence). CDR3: CASSQGLAANTGELFF. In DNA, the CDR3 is TGTGCCAGCAGCCAAGGGCTAGCGGCCAACACCGGGGAGCTGTTTTTT.

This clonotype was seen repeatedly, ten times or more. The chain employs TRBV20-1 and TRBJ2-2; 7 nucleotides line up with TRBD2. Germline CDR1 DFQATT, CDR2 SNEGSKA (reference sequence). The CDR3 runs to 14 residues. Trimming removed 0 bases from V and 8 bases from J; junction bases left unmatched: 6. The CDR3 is CSARDGTIKGELFF. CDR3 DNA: TGCAGTGCTAGAGACGGGACTATAAAGGGGGAGCTGTTTTTT.

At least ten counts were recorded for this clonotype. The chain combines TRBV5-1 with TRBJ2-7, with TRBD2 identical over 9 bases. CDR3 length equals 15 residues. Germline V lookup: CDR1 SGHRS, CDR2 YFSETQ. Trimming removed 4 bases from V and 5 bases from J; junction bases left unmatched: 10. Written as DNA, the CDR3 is TGCGCCAGCAGCGGGTACGGCGGGGGGGCCGACGAGCAGTACTTC. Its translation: CASSGYGGGADEQYF.

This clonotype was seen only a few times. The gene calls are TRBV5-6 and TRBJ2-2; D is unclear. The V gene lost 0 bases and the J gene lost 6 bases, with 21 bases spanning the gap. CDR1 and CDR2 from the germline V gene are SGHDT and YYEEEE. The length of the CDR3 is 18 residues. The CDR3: CASSLGDHIPETAGELFF. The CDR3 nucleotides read TGTGCCAGCAGCTTGGGAGACCACATCCCCGAGACGGCCGGGGAGCTGTTTTTT.

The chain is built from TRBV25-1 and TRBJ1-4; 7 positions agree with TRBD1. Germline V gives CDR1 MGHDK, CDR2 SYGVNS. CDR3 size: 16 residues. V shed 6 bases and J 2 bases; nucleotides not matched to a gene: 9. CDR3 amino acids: CASSDSTGETNEKLFF. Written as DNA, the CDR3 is TGTGCCAGCAGCGATTCCACAGGGGAGACTAATGAAAAACTGTTTTTT.

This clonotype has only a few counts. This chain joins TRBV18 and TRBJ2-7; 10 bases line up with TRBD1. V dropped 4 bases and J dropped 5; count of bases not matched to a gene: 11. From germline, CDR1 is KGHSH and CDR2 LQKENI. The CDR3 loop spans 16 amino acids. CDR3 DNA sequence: TGTGCCAGCTCACTCACGCGGGGACAGGGGTCCCACGAGCAGTACTTC. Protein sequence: CASSLTRGQGSHEQYF.

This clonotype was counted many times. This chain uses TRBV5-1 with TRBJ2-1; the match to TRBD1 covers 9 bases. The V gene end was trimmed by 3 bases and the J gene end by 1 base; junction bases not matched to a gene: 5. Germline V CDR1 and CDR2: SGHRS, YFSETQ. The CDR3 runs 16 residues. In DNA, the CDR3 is TGCGCCAGCAGCTGGACAGGACAGGGGTCCTACAATGAGCAGTTCTTC. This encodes CASSWTGQGSYNEQFF. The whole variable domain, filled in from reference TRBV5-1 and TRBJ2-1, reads KAGVTQTPRYLIKTRGQQVTLSCSPISGHRSVSWYQQTPGQGLQFLFEYFSETQRNKGNFPGRFSGRQFSNSRSEMNVSTLELGDSALYLCASSWTGQGSYNEQFFGPGTRLTVL.

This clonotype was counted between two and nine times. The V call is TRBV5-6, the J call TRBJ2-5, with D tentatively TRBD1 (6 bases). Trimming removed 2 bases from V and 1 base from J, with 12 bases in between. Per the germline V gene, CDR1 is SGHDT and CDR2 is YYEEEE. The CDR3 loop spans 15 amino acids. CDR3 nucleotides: TGTGCCAGCAGCTTCGGCTCAGGGGTCCAAGAGACCCAGTACTTC. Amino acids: CASSFGSGVQETQYF. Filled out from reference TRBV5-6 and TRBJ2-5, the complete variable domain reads DAGVTQSPTHLIKTRGQQVTLRCSPKSGHDTVSWYQQALGQGPQFIFQYYEEEERQRGNFPDRFSGHQFPNYSSELNVNALLLGDSALYLCASSFGSGVQETQYFGPGTRLLVL.